This T cell receptor (beta chain) comes out of a study of cytomegalovirus exposure and HLA in healthy donors. Study observations and caveats: There was a cluster of highly shared sequence variants that was likely a sequencing artifact.

As regards this clone: Its antigen is still unknown.

This CDR3 spans 14 amino acids. The germline V and J ends were trimmed by 0 bases and 0 bases, with 6 bases remaining between them. Germline V lookup: CDR1 SGDLS, CDR2 YYNGEE. Among the donors, all were healthy bone marrow donors. Primers: 60 Vbeta forward and 13 Jbeta reverse. Clones were read by immunoSEQ multiplex PCR, and TCRdb kept only the in-frame ones, dropping some. The sample has about 190,000 clones; just under 75% are singletons. The sample consisted of PBMCs. The sequence derives from a man younger than 40 in good health and CMV-seropositive. The chain combines TRBV9 with TRBJ1-1; unclear D gene. DNA for the CDR3: TGTGCCAGCAGCGTAGGGCCAATGAACACTGAAGCTTTCTTT. Protein sequence: CASSVGPMNTEAFF.